This T cell receptor (beta chain) is from a study of memory CD4+ T cells and cytomegalovirus serostatus. The wider study: Of the healthy Belgian adults, roughly ten were CMV seropositive and 24 seronegative. Study-level findings and limits: Repertoires predicted CMV serostatus with median bootstrapped AUC of approximately 0.95. CD4+ memory repertoires contained about 40% of the 164 reported CMV TCRbeta sequences. The CMV-associated TCR signature appears largely within the CD4+ memory repertoire.

Single viable CD3+CD4+CD8-CD45RO+ cells were sorted as the memory CD4+ T cells. As regards this clone: Its matching antigen is unknown.

Trimming took off 5 bases at V and 5 bases at J, with 18 bases between the two ends. Germline CDR1 SEHNR, CDR2 FQNEAQ (reference sequence). The CDR3 runs 15 residues. Using immunoSEQ multiplex PCR, the repertoire was profiled, and TCRdb retains in-frame clones only, with some absent. This table has nearly 60,000 clones, roughly 77% appearing once. This clonotype originated in an adult in good health and CMV-seronegative. This sequence joins TRBV7-9 and TRBJ1-1, with D perhaps TRBD1 (5 bases). Sequenced input: memory CD4+ T cells from blood. The CDR3 nucleotides are TGTGCCAGCAGCCCCCCATATGGGACGGAAACTGAAGCTTTCTTT. Translating it yields CASSPPYGTETEAFF. Variable domain in full (rest from reference TRBV7-9 and TRBJ1-1): DTGVSQNPRHKITKRGQNVTFRCDPISEHNRLYWYRQTLGQGPEFLTYFQNEAQLEKSRLLSDRFSAERPKGSFSTLEIQRTEQGDSAMYLCASSPPYGTETEAFFGQGTRLTVV.